This T cell receptor (beta chain) emerged from a study of identical twins. One entry per CDR3 protein, called by TCRdb with MiXCR from the 5' RACE reads. The sample carries fewer than 450,000 distinct CDR3 sequences, roughly 9% recorded once. Germline trimming cut 4 bases from V and 6 bases from J; bases unmatched to any gene: 6. The germline V gene has CDR1 SGHRS and CDR2 YFSETQ. The CDR3 totals 14 residues. The J gene is TRBJ2-1, the V gene TRBV5-1, with TRBD1 identical over 8 bases. Sequencing was performed on naive T cells sorted from blood. This receptor was obtained from a woman aged 45-65 years in good health. The CDR3 loop is CASSPDRVGNEQFF. The CDR3 region has the DNA TGCGCCAGCAGCCCGGACAGGGTGGGCAATGAGCAGTTCTTC.